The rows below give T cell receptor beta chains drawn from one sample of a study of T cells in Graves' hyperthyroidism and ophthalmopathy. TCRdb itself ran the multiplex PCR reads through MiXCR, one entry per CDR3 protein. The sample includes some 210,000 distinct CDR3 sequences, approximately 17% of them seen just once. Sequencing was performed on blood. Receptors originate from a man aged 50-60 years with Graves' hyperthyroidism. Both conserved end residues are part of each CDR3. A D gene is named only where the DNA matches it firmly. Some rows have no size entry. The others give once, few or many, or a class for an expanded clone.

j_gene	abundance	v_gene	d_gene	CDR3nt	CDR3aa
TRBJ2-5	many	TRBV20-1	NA	TGCAGTGCTAGAGATCGGGGACCGCGCCTATGGGGGACCCAGTACTTC	CSARDRGPRLWGTQYF
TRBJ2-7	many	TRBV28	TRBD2	TGTGCCAGCAGTAGTATAGGGGTTAGCGGGAGTAACTCCTACGAGCAGTACTTC	CASSSIGVSGSNSYEQYF
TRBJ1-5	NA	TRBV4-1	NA	TGCGCCAGCAGCCAAGATGGGGGGGCGAATCAGCCCCAGCATTTT	CASSQDGGANQPQHF
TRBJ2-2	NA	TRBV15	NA	TGTGCCACCAGCACCGGCGGGGACACCGGGGAGCTGTTTTTT	CATSTGGDTGELFF
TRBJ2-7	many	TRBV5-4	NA	TGTGCCAGCAGCTTCGGGCCCAGGGAGCAGTACTTC	CASSFGPREQYF
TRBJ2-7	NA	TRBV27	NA	TGTGCCAGCAGGGGCTCGGGACGGTTCTACGAGCAGTACTTC	CASRGSGRFYEQYF
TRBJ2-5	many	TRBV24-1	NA	TGTGCCACCAGTGACCCGTTAGGGGGGCAAGAGACCCAGTACTTC	CATSDPLGGQETQYF
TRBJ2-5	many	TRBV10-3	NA	TGTGCCATCAGTGAGTCTACGGAGGGTCAAGAGACCCAGTACTTC	CAISESTEGQETQYF
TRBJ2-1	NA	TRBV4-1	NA	TGCGCCAGCAGCCCAAGAGGGCGCTCCTACAATGAGCAGTTCTTC	CASSPRGRSYNEQFF
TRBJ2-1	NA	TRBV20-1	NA	TGCAGTGCTAGGAAACTAGCCGGAGGGTTCAATGAGCAGTTCTTC	CSARKLAGGFNEQFF
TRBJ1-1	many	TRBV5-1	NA	TGCGCCAGCAGCTTGGGGGGGGACACTGAAGCTTTCTTT	CASSLGGDTEAFF
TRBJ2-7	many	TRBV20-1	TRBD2	TGCAGTGGCACAAAGCGGGGATACTCCTACGAGCAGTACTTC	CSGTKRGYSYEQYF
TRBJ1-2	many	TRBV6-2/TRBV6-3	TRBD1	TGTGCCAGCAGGGACACCCGGACAGGGGGCGTTTATGGCTACACCTTC	CASRDTRTGGVYGYTF
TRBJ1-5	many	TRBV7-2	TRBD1	TGTGCCAGCAGCAGGGACAGGGATCAGCCCCAGCATTTT	CASSRDRDQPQHF
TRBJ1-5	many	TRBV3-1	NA	TGTGCCAGCAGCCAAAAGGGATATAGCAATCAGCCCCAGCATTTT	CASSQKGYSNQPQHF
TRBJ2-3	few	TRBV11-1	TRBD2	TGTGCCAGCAGCACGGGGACTACCCCGGGGACAGATACGCAGTATTTT	CASSTGTTPGTDTQYF
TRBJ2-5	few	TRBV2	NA	TGTGCCAGCAGTGTGAGGGAAGGGACCCAGTACTTC	CASSVREGTQYF
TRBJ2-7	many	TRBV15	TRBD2	TGTGCCACCAGCAGAGAGGGAGCTAGCGGCTACGAGCAGTACTTC	CATSREGASGYEQYF
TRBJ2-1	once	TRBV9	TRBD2	TGTGCCAGCAGCTCAGTTAGCGGGAGATTCAATGAGCAGTTCTTC	CASSSVSGRFNEQFF
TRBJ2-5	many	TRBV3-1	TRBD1	TGTGCCAGCAGCCAAGACAGGGACAGGGGACGGGAGACCCAGTACTTC	CASSQDRDRGRETQYF
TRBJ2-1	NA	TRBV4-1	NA	TGCGCCAGCAGCCAAGATTGGCTAGCTAATGAGCAGTTCTTC	CASSQDWLANEQFF
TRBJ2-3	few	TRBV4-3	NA	TGCGCCAGCAGCCAAGATTTGGGGGGCGCTGGCACAGATACGCAGTATTTT	CASSQDLGGAGTDTQYF
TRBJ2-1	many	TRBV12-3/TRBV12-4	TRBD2	TGTGCCAGCGTAAGGACTAGCGGCTATGAGCAGTTCTTC	CASVRTSGYEQFF
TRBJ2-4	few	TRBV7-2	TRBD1	TGTGCCAGCAGCTTAGCGGGACAGGGGTCTACTCAGTACTTC	CASSLAGQGSTQYF
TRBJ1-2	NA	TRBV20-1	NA	TGCAGTGCTAGAGATATAGAGGGGAATGGCTACACCTTC	CSARDIEGNGYTF
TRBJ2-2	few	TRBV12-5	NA	TGTGCTAGTGGTGTGTCGCACACCAGGGAGCTGTTTTTT	CASGVSHTRELFF
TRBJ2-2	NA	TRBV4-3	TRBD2	TGCGCCAGCAGCCCCCAGTGGGGGGGGGGGTTCACCGGGGAGCTGTTTTTT	CASSPQWGGGFTGELFF
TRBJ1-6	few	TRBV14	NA	TGTGCCAGCAGCCTCCGACTCGGATTCACAAATTCACCCCTCCACTTT	CASSLRLGFTNSPLHF
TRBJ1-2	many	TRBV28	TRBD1	TGTGCCAGCAGTTCCCTCCACGACAGGGGGGGAAACTATGGCTACACCTTC	CASSSLHDRGGNYGYTF